The following is a T cell receptor (beta chain) sequence with its context. This clone was seen a single time. Its specific antigen is unknown. The record has no base qualities; no much larger clone is one base away. TCRbeta CDR3 regions were amplified from genomic DNA using the immunoSEQ Assay, a bias-controlled multiplex PCR. Concerning the study's data processing: The number of nucleated cells in each sample was estimated from the amplification of reference gene primers within the assay. To quantify the absolute abundance of each unique TCRbeta CDR3 rearrangement, sequence reads were collapsed and filtered. For each sample, productive Simpson clonality was calculated as the square root of Simpson's diversity index over productive rearrangements. Drawn from immuneACCESS, this table holds only the in-frame rearrangements with V and J called that TCRdb kept. Clones are partly lost; checked studies trace under half to an unresolved V gene and leave the rest unexplained. For V, J and clone size, that table is used; D and trimming come from the DNA. For this sample the table gives approximately 490,000 clones, of which about 88% were detected only once. Approximately 8.3% of the sample lies in the top ten.

This sample was included in a study of blood T cell repertoires in COVID-19 (TCRdb year 2020). Some background on the complete study: Samples from collaborators originated in the United States, Italy and Spain and spanned both the acute and convalescent phases of COVID-19. The prospective study material was composed of cDNA or gDNA derived from T cells, B-cell-depleted T cells, or PBMCs. The dataset comprised deeply sampled blood TCRbeta repertoires from subjects exposed to, actively infected with, or recovered from COVID-19. The repertoires were made available in a free public database intended to serve as a resource for research on the immune response to SARS-CoV-2. The samples were drawn from the first 160 participants of the ongoing ImmuneRACE study and from some 1,300 subjects provided by 6 global collaborators. A de-identified subject ID, COVID-19 status, age in years and sex were almost always included in the sample metadata. HLA class I and class II types, where available, came from metadata supplied by the sample provider rather than from assay-based typing.

Participants in the prospective study were enrolled through a virtual design, were aged roughly 18 to 100 years, and lived in approximately 24 United States geographic areas. In the prospective study, cohorts were assigned on the basis of participant-reported clinical history obtained from a screening survey and a study questionnaire. ImmuneRACE Cohort 3 recovered participants were defined by two consecutive negative NP/OP PCR tests, healthcare professional clearance, or symptom resolution. In the prospective study, whole blood, serum and a nasopharyngeal or oropharyngeal swab were collected from each participant by mobile phlebotomists. Prospective study participants could optionally give additional blood draws and questionnaires over an approximately 2-month period. Blood samples from the prospective study were shipped frozen or at room temperature prior to DNA extraction. The investigation overall reported the following: The quantity of clinical and demographic metadata differed by source and by participant and was supplied without curation.

Sequences were obtained from PBMCs or T cells enriched from blood (not recorded which). The sequence was collected from a woman aged 55-70 years who had recovered from COVID-19.

The DNA sequence reads TGTGCCAGTAGTATAACCGGGACAGGAACCAAAAACATTCAGTACTTC. The encoded protein is CASSITGTGTKNIQYF. The chain is assembled from TRBV19 and TRBJ2-4, and 8 junction bases match TRBD1. CDR1 and CDR2 were assigned from the germline V gene (reference sequence) as LNHDA and SQIVND. The CDR3 runs 16 residues from the cysteine to the phenylalanine. Only the CDR3 DNA is retained, 48 bases long and in frame from the first base. V is trimmed back by 2 bases and J by 2 bases, and the junction contains 5 bases that no gene match accounts for.